This T cell receptor beta chain was profiled in a study of cytomegalovirus exposure and HLA in healthy donors. The CDR3 has 14 amino acids. Trimming cost V 0 bases and J 2 bases, with 5 bases left between them. The germline gives CDR1 ENHRY, CDR2 SYGVKD. Primers included in the PCR were 60 Vbeta and 13 Jbeta primers. Only in-frame clones appear in the TCRdb table, and some are missing; sequencing was by immunoSEQ multiplex PCR. The sample lists 210,000 or so clones; roughly 73% were seen once. Sequencing input: PBMCs. The sequence was obtained from a boy aged 5-17 years in good health and CMV-seronegative. The chain combines TRBV10-3 with TRBJ1-3; the D is unclear. The CDR3 region has the DNA TGTGCCATCAGTGAGTCGGCAGCTGGAAACACCATATATTTT. Its protein is CAISESAAGNTIYF.